Below are 16 T cell receptor beta chains sequenced from a single sample in a study of blood T cell repertoires in COVID-19. The data were produced by immunoSEQ multiplex PCR, yet TCRdb's version contains in-frame clones alone and is incomplete. Altogether about 70,000 clones are present, roughly four fifths being singletons, with the ten largest covering 20% to 25%. Specimen: peripheral blood. Source of these receptors: a woman in her sixties or seventies with acute or convalescent COVID-19.

The rearrangement joins TRBV7-3 to TRBJ1-1; D possibly corresponds to TRBD1 (6 bases). Germline lookup yields CDR1 SGHTA and CDR2 FQGTGA. The ends were cut back, 4 bases at V and 9 bases at J, with 18 bases in the middle. The CDR3 loop spans 14 amino acids. CDR3 DNA sequence: TGTGCCAGCAGCTCTGTCGGGGGGCCTGGAAAAGCTTTCTTT. Translating it yields CASSSVGGPGKAFF.

The chain combines TRBV5-4 with TRBJ2-7, with D tentatively TRBD2 (5 bases). Trimming left V 0 bases short and J 3 bases short, with 16 bases between. CDR1 is SGHNT, CDR2 YYREEE, per germline (reference sequence). This CDR3 contains 16 residues. The CDR3 DNA sequence: TGTGCCAGCAGCTTGGAAGGAGGAGACCACCGCTACGAGCAGTACTTC. It translates to CASSLEGGDHRYEQYF.

The chain couples TRBV10-3 to TRBJ2-7, with D tentatively TRBD2 (6 bases). This CDR3 is 14 amino acids long. Germline assignment: CDR1 ENHRY and CDR2 SYGVKD. V gave up 7 bases and J gave up 3 bases, with 16 bases separating them. The CDR3 sequence: CAITRDFGSYEQYF. The CDR3 nucleotides are TGTGCCATCACCCGGGACTTTGGGAGCTACGAGCAGTACTTC.

J is TRBJ2-4 and V is TRBV19; 8 bases agree with TRBD1. Trimming cost V 9 bases and J 2 bases; bases outside gene matches: 3. The CDR3 consists of 13 residues. CDR1 LNHDA and CDR2 SQIVND come from the germline V gene (reference sequence). CDR3 sequence: CASTGGTKNIQYF. The CDR3 DNA sequence: TGTGCCAGCACAGGGGGAACCAAAAACATTCAGTACTTC. Full variable domain (rest looked up from reference TRBV19 and TRBJ2-4): DGGITQSPKYLFRKEGQNVTLSCEQNLNHDAMYWYRQDPGQGLRLIYYSQIVNDFQKGDIAEGYSVSREKKESFPLTVTSAQKNPTAFYLCASTGGTKNIQYFGAGTRLSVL.

This chain uses TRBV6-5 with TRBJ1-1; perhaps TRBD1 as D (6 bases). V was shortened by 7 bases and J by 0 bases, with 15 bases between the two germline ends. CDR3 length equals 15 residues. Germline assignment: CDR1 MNHEY and CDR2 SVGAGI. The CDR3 is CASKGGGVMNTEAFF. The CDR3 DNA is TGTGCCAGCAAGGGTGGGGGCGTAATGAACACTGAAGCTTTCTTT.

V and J are TRBV6-5 and TRBJ1-5; 7 nucleotides agree with TRBD1. The CDR3 sequence is 14 residues long. Germline V gene data show CDR1 as MNHEY and CDR2 as SVGAGI. V lost 4 bases and J lost 3; bases outside the gene matches: 3. CDR3 in amino acids: CASSSEGANQPQHF. DNA of the CDR3: TGTGCCAGCAGTTCGGAGGGGGCCAATCAGCCCCAGCATTTT.

This clone was observed a single time. The rearrangement joins TRBV19 to TRBJ2-4; 12 nucleotides line up with TRBD2. From germline, CDR1 is LNHDA and CDR2 SQIVND (reference sequence). V dropped 3 bases and J dropped 15; count of bases not matched to a gene: 15. The CDR3 is 16 residues long. CDR3 nucleotide sequence: TGTGCCAGTAGTATGGTAGGCCGGACTAGCGGGGAGGTAACGTACTTC. Its protein is CASSMVGRTSGEVTYF.

The gene calls are TRBV27 and TRBJ1-3; D is undetermined. With 4 bases removed from V and 0 bases from J, the gap between germline ends came to 13 bases. The CDR3 sequence is 16 residues long. Germline V gene data show CDR1 as MNHEY and CDR2 as SMNVEV (reference sequence). CDR3 nucleotide sequence: TGTGCCAGCAGTTCTCTTGCCGGGTACTCTGGAAACACCATATATTTT. Translating it yields CASSSLAGYSGNTIYF.

V gene TRBV23-1 combines with J gene TRBJ1-2; D perhaps matches TRBD1 (6 bases). TRBV23-1 carries the ORF label, with uncertain function. The CDR3 consists of 14 residues. Trimming took 4 bases from V and 10 from J, leaving 19 bases between them. The CDR3 spells CASSPPPTGPTYTF. The DNA of the CDR3 is TGCGCCAGCAGTCCCCCACCCACAGGGCCAACCTACACCTTC.

This rearrangement joins TRBV4-1 to TRBJ1-5; possibly TRBD1 for D (6 bases). Germline lookup yields CDR1 MGHRA and CDR2 YSYEKL. The CDR3 is 15 amino acids. V was trimmed by 1 base and J by 5 bases, leaving 12 bases between them. CDR3 sequence: CASSQATGNYQPQHF. The DNA of the CDR3 is TGCGCCAGCAGCCAAGCCACAGGGAACTATCAGCCCCAGCATTTT.

A single count supports this clone. The chain recombines TRBV27 with TRBJ1-2, with D perhaps TRBD1 (6 bases). CDR3 length: 15 amino acids. Germline V CDR1 and CDR2: MNHEY, SMNVEV (reference sequence). V was shortened by 1 base and J by 0 bases, with 9 bases between the two germline ends. The CDR3 reads CASSLLTGANYGYTF. The CDR3 DNA follows: TGTGCCAGCAGTTTATTGACAGGTGCTAACTATGGCTACACCTTC.

This chain uses TRBV29-1 with TRBJ1-5; TRBD1 agrees at 10 bases. Unmatched junction bases numbered 2, after V lost 6 bases and J lost 0 bases. CDR3 length: 14 amino acids. Per the germline V gene, CDR1 is SQVTM and CDR2 is ANQGSEA. CDR3 sequence (DNA): TGCAGCGTCGGGACAGGGGATAGCAATCAGCCCCAGCATTTT. It encodes CSVGTGDSNQPQHF.

This clone showed up just once. This chain links TRBV30 with TRBJ1-6; 9 bases map to TRBD1. The CDR3 sequence is 14 residues long. Trimming cost V 2 bases and J 8 bases; bases outside gene matches: 4. CDR1 and CDR2 from the germline V gene are GTSNPN and SVGIG (reference sequence). This chain's CDR3 is CAWSRGQGYSPLHF. CDR3 sequence (DNA): TGTGCCTGGAGTCGGGGACAGGGTTATTCACCCCTCCACTTT.

This clone was counted between two and nine times. The chain carries TRBV19 and TRBJ2-1, with D possibly being TRBD2 (6 bases). This CDR3 is built from 15 residues. In germline, CDR1 is LNHDA, CDR2 SQIVND (reference sequence). V lost 4 bases to trimming and J lost 3 bases, with 13 bases between them. The DNA of the CDR3 is TGTGCCAGTAGTAAACGGGAGACCATCTACAATGAGCAGTTCTTC. Residues: CASSKRETIYNEQFF.

This sequence joins TRBV7-9 and TRBJ2-5; TRBD1 is a possible D gene (6 bases). Germline loops: CDR1 SEHNR, CDR2 FQNEAQ (reference sequence). Between the trimmed V and J ends, which lost 2 bases and 1 base, there was a span of 14 bases. CDR3 length equals 16 residues. This chain's CDR3 is CASSLKPTGRQETQYF. The CDR3 DNA follows: TGTGCCAGCAGCTTAAAACCGACAGGTCGCCAAGAGACCCAGTACTTC.

The chain uses TRBV28 and TRBJ2-5, with 10 bases aligning to TRBD1. Germline V gene data show CDR1 as MDHEN and CDR2 as SYDVKM. CDR3 length: 15 residues. Trimming cost V 5 bases and J 1 base; bases outside gene matches: 4. CDR3 nucleotide sequence: TGTGCCAGCAGTCCCCGGGACAGGGGCCAAGAGACCCAGTACTTC. It is translated as CASSPRDRGQETQYF.